Following are 10 T cell receptor beta chains from one sample sequenced in a study of control samples from healthy donors and cancer patients. Repertoires were generated with immunoSEQ multiplex PCR, while TCRdb's copy carries only in-frame clones and drops some. There are some 130,000 clones in the sample; approximately 90% occur only once, and about 1.9% lies in the top ten. The specimen was blood. Receptor source: a woman aged 45-65 years in good health.

This clone was observed a single time. This chain joins TRBV19 and TRBJ1-5, with D possibly TRBD1 on 5 matching bases. Germline values: CDR1 LNHDA, CDR2 SQIVND (reference sequence). The V end lost 3 bases, the J end lost 3 bases, and 12 bases lay between the germline ends. The CDR3 is 15 amino acids. This CDR3 reads CASSIRGRVNQPQHF. The CDR3 coding sequence is TGTGCCAGTAGTATTAGGGGCCGGGTCAATCAGCCCCAGCATTTT.

The CDR3 nucleotides read TGTGCCAGCACACGACTTGAGCAGGGGATAGGCGAGCAGTACTTC. Translated: CASTRLEQGIGEQYF. The chain uses TRBV7-2 and TRBJ2-7; the D gene is possibly TRBD1 (6 bases). Germline V lookup: CDR1 SGHTA, CDR2 FQGNSA. Trimming took 7 bases from V and 6 from J, leaving 22 bases between them. The CDR3 is 15 residues long.

The V gene is TRBV25-1, the J gene TRBJ2-5; TRBD1 matches 9 bases. Trimming took 5 bases from V and 4 from J; bases not matched to a gene: 8. The CDR3 has 15 amino acids. Germline V CDR1 and CDR2: MGHDK, SYGVNS. The CDR3 region is CASSLPGQGRETQYF. The CDR3 region has the DNA TGTGCCAGCAGTCTCCCCGGACAGGGGAGAGAGACCCAGTACTTC.

The chain carries TRBV7-9 and TRBJ1-2; perhaps TRBD1 as D (5 bases). The CDR3 has 14 amino acids. Germline CDR1 and CDR2: SEHNR and FQNEAQ (reference sequence). Trimming took off 1 base at V and 8 bases at J, with 14 bases between the two ends. CDR3 amino acids: CASSLVAGMVGYTF. DNA of the CDR3: TGTGCCAGCAGCTTAGTCGCAGGGATGGTGGGCTACACCTTC.

The rearrangement joins TRBV6-1 to TRBJ1-1; D call uncertain. Trimming took off 0 bases at V and 0 bases at J, with 14 bases between the two ends. The CDR3 is 17 residues long. Germline CDR1 and CDR2: MNHNS and SASEGT. The CDR3 protein is CASSEAGPKPMNTEAFF. The CDR3 DNA sequence: TGTGCCAGCAGTGAAGCTGGGCCAAAACCAATGAACACTGAAGCTTTCTTT.

The chain carries TRBV2 and TRBJ2-4; D not certain. Trimming cost V 6 bases and J 10 bases, with 13 bases left between them. The CDR3 totals 12 residues. CDR1 SNHLY and CDR2 FYNNEI come from the germline V gene. CDR3 bases: TGTGCCAGCAGGGACGTGGGATGGATTCAGTACTTC. This encodes CASRDVGWIQYF.

The chain recombines TRBV20-1 with TRBJ1-2; D uncertain. Germline CDR1 DFQATT, CDR2 SNEGSKA (reference sequence). This CDR3 has 10 amino acids. Trimming stripped 4 bases from V and 8 bases from J, with 8 bases between. The CDR3, as DNA: TGCAGTGCTATCCAGGACGGCTACACCTTC. As protein: CSAIQDGYTF.

The V call is TRBV5-4, the J call TRBJ2-6; D is unresolved. V dropped 8 bases and J dropped 0 bases, with 3 bases sitting between them. Per the germline V gene, CDR1 is SGHNT and CDR2 is YYREEE (reference sequence). This CDR3 spans 12 amino acids. Here the CDR3 reads CASNSGANVLTF. The CDR3 DNA follows: TGTGCCAGTAACTCTGGGGCCAACGTCCTGACTTTC.

This clone has a single count. An end of the junction differs from the germline gene, which may be a read error. V and J are TRBV5-4 and TRBJ2-3; weak D call: TRBD2 (5 bases). The germline V gene has CDR1 SGHNT and CDR2 YYREEE (reference sequence). The CDR3 is 16 residues long. CDR3 sequence: CASSPPPGGGTYTQYF. The CDR3 DNA reads TGTGCCAGCAGCCCCCCGCCTGGAGGTGGCACATATACGCAGTATTTT.

The chain has TRBV29-1 and TRBJ1-1; D might be TRBD1 (5 bases). Germline loops: CDR1 SQVTM, CDR2 ANQGSEA. The V and J ends lost 4 bases and 1 base respectively, with 10 bases between them. The CDR3 extends over 13 amino acids. This CDR3 reads CSVVPGTNTEAFF. In DNA form, the CDR3 reads TGCAGCGTTGTCCCGGGGACGAACACTGAAGCTTTCTTT.